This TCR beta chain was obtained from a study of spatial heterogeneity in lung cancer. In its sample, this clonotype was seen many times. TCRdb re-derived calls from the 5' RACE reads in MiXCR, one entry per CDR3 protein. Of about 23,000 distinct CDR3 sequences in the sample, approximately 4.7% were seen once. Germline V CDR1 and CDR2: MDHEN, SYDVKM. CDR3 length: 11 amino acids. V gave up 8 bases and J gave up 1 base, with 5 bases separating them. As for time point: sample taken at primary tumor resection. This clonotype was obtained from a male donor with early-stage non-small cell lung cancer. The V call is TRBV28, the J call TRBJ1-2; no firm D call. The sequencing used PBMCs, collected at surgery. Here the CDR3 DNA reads TGTGCCAGCGCACTTAACTATGGCTACACCTTC. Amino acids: CASALNYGYTF.